Listed here are 20 T cell receptor beta chains from one sample, sequenced in a study of blood T cell repertoires in COVID-19. This table comes from immunoSEQ multiplex PCR, and its TCRdb copy is limited to in-frame clones, with some not included. Of about 410,000 clones in the sample, 75% to 90% were seen once. Sequenced: peripheral blood. The receptor source for this set is a woman in her thirties or forties with COVID-19, enrolled during active disease.

J is TRBJ1-1 and V is TRBV11-2; D gene ambiguous. V was trimmed by 2 bases and J by 4 bases, leaving 5 bases between them. CDR1 is SGHAT and CDR2 is FQNNGV in the germline V gene. There are 12 residues in the CDR3. CDR3 DNA sequence: TGTGCCAGCAGCTTATTATCCACTGAAGCTTTCTTT. Translated, it gives CASSLLSTEAFF.

The chain has TRBV2 and TRBJ2-1, with 9 bases matching TRBD2. The CDR3 totals 14 residues. Per the germline V gene, CDR1 is SNHLY and CDR2 is FYNNEI. The V and J ends lost 6 bases and 3 bases, in that order; junction bases with no gene match: 3. The CDR3 region has the DNA TGTGCCAGCAGCAGCGGGGGGTACTACAATGAGCAGTTCTTC. Residues: CASSSGGYYNEQFF.

The chain carries TRBV6-5 and TRBJ1-2; 7 bases align to TRBD1. The CDR3 has 15 amino acids. Germline CDR1 and CDR2: MNHEY and SVGAGI. The V segment lost 8 bases and the J segment 3 bases; nucleotides outside the gene matches: 12. The CDR3 is CASLQGSIDDYGYTF. For the CDR3, the DNA is TGTGCCAGCCTACAGGGGTCTATAGATGACTATGGCTACACCTTC.

This clone was found a few times. The chain carries TRBV6-6 and TRBJ1-3; D remains unclear. Germline V CDR1 and CDR2: MNHNY, SVGAGI (reference sequence). Trimming removed 5 bases from V and 2 bases from J, with 19 bases in between. There are 17 residues in the CDR3. As DNA, the CDR3 is TGTGCCAGCAGTCGATACCTCAGCTTTACTACTGGAAACACCATATATTTT. Translating it yields CASSRYLSFTTGNTIYF.

Turning to this clone: This may stem from a read error, because a much larger clone lies one nucleotide away. In DNA form, the CDR3 reads TGTGCCAGCAGCTTAAGAGCTAACACTGAAGCTTTCTTT. It codes for CASSLRANTEAFF. The rearrangement joins TRBV7-2 to TRBJ1-1, with no clear D. With 2 bases removed from V and 2 bases from J, the gap between germline ends came to 6 bases. The germline V gene has CDR1 SGHTA and CDR2 FQGNSA. The CDR3 is 13 amino acids.

The chain has TRBV11-2 and TRBJ1-6, with D tentatively TRBD1 (5 bases). Trimming removed 7 bases at V and 7 bases at J, with 17 bases between. Looked up from germline, CDR1 is SGHAT and CDR2 is FQNNGV. The length of the CDR3 is 15 residues. CDR3: CASTLMGEGNSPLHF. In nucleotides, the CDR3 is TGTGCCAGCACCCTCATGGGGGAGGGAAATTCACCCCTCCACTTT.

This clone appeared a single time. V and J are TRBV19 and TRBJ2-1; 10 positions match TRBD2. The CDR3 length is 18 residues. V gave up 4 bases and J gave up 3 bases; unmatched junction bases: 12. The germline gives CDR1 LNHDA, CDR2 SQIVND (reference sequence). This CDR3 reads CASSTYRSLAGVYNEQFF. The CDR3 DNA reads as TGTGCCAGTAGTACCTATCGGTCCCTAGCGGGAGTCTACAATGAGCAGTTCTTC.

The chain couples TRBV5-4 to TRBJ1-2, with a weak D call TRBD1 (6 bases). CDR3 length equals 15 residues. The germline V gene has CDR1 SGHNT and CDR2 YYREEE (reference sequence). The V gene lost 1 base and the J gene lost 2 bases, with 12 bases spanning the gap. The CDR3 reads CASSLTQGPNYGYTF. The CDR3, as DNA: TGTGCCAGCAGCTTGACCCAGGGGCCCAACTATGGCTACACCTTC. Complete variable domain (other parts from reference TRBV5-4 and TRBJ1-2): ETGVTQSPTHLIKTRGQQVTLRCSSQSGHNTVSWYQQALGQGPQFIFQYYREEENGRGNFPPRFSGLQFPNYSSELNVNALELDDSALYLCASSLTQGPNYGYTFGSGTRLTVV.

The chain combines TRBV18 with TRBJ2-3; 8 positions match TRBD2. CDR3 size: 16 residues. Germline V lookup: CDR1 KGHSH, CDR2 LQKENI. V was clipped by 0 bases and J by 4 bases; unmatched bases: 6. The CDR3 reads CASSPPNTGGPDTQYF. The CDR3 nucleotides read TGTGCCAGCTCACCACCGAACACGGGAGGGCCAGATACGCAGTATTTT.

This clone was detected only a few times. This rearrangement joins TRBV12-3 or TRBV12-4 to TRBJ2-1; 8 nucleotides agree with TRBD1. The J segment lost 6 bases and the V segment lost 6 bases, leaving 4 bases of the junction unmatched. The CDR3 runs 13 residues. The CDR3 protein is CASSLGQGNEQFF. In DNA form, the CDR3 reads TGTGCCAGCAGCCTCGGACAGGGCAATGAGCAGTTCTTC.

The DNA for the CDR3 is TGTGCCAGCAGCGCGAAGACAGGTTTCTATGGCTACACCTTC. Protein product: CASSAKTGFYGYTF. The rearrangement joins TRBV9 to TRBJ1-2, with D possibly TRBD1 on 6 matching bases. The germline V gene encodes CDR1 SGDLS and CDR2 YYNGEE. V gave up 3 bases and J gave up 4 bases, with 13 bases separating them. The CDR3 covers 14 residues.

The V gene is TRBV7-9, the J gene TRBJ1-2, with 7 bases that match TRBD1. Germline trimming cut 4 bases from V and 7 bases from J; bases unmatched to any gene: 9. The CDR3 contains 14 residues. Germline CDR1 and CDR2: SEHNR and FQNEAQ (reference sequence). The CDR3: CASSSDRASFGYTF. DNA for the CDR3: TGTGCCAGCAGCTCCGACAGGGCCTCTTTTGGCTACACCTTC. Based on the CDR3 plus reference TRBV7-9 and TRBJ1-2, the full variable domain is DTGVSQNPRHKITKRGQNVTFRCDPISEHNRLYWYRQTLGQGPEFLTYFQNEAQLEKSRLLSDRFSAERPKGSFSTLEIQRTEQGDSAMYLCASSSDRASFGYTFGSGTRLTVV.

The V call is TRBV2, the J call TRBJ1-4, with 8 nucleotides matching TRBD1. The CDR3 totals 15 residues. V was clipped by 1 base and J by 7 bases; unmatched bases: 5. The germline CDR1 and CDR2 sequences are SNHLY and FYNNEI. Written as DNA, the CDR3 is TGTGCCAGCAGTGAAGAGGGACAGGTCGGTGAAAAACTGTTTTTT. Translating it yields CASSEEGQVGEKLFF.

The chain links TRBV7-9 to TRBJ2-7; 9 bases are shared with TRBD1. The CDR3 runs 16 residues. Germline assignment: CDR1 SEHNR and CDR2 FQNEAQ (reference sequence). V lost 5 bases to trimming and J lost 3 bases; unmatched junction nucleotides: 11. CDR3 amino acids: CASSDRQGDIFYEQYF. The CDR3 region has the DNA TGTGCCAGCAGCGACCGACAGGGGGATATATTCTACGAGCAGTACTTC.

The CDR3 is CASSMFLTGKESPLHF. The CDR3 DNA sequence: TGTGCCAGCAGCATGTTCCTGACAGGGAAGGAATCACCCCTCCACTTT. V usage is TRBV5-4 and J usage is TRBJ1-6, with 7 nucleotides matching TRBD1. The ends lost 4 bases at V and 10 bases at J; junction bases unmatched: 14. The CDR3 has 16 residues. Germline loops: CDR1 SGHNT, CDR2 YYREEE (reference sequence). Full variable domain (remainder filled in from reference TRBV5-4 and TRBJ1-6): ETGVTQSPTHLIKTRGQQVTLRCSSQSGHNTVSWYQQALGQGPQFIFQYYREEENGRGNFPPRFSGLQFPNYSSELNVNALELDDSALYLCASSMFLTGKESPLHFGNGTRLTVT.

The chain is built from TRBV18 and TRBJ2-4, with 8 bases identical to TRBD1. This CDR3 spans 15 amino acids. In germline, CDR1 is KGHSH, CDR2 LQKENI. With V trimmed by 2 bases and J by 9 bases, 9 bases remained unmatched. This CDR3 reads CASSPSGTGGAIQYF. CDR3 nucleotide sequence: TGTGCCAGCTCACCATCCGGGACAGGTGGGGCCATTCAGTACTTC.

The chain carries TRBV5-5 and TRBJ1-2; 7 bases are shared with TRBD1. Germline V gene data show CDR1 as SGHKS and CDR2 as YYEKEE (reference sequence). The CDR3 consists of 17 residues. After removal of 0 bases from V and 0 bases from J, the junction contained 8 bases not matched to a gene. CDR3 residues: CASSLAPGTATNYGYTF. CDR3 coding DNA: TGTGCCAGCAGCTTGGCCCCTGGGACAGCAACTAACTATGGCTACACCTTC.

The chain is built from TRBV19 and TRBJ1-2; a possible D gene is TRBD1 (5 bases). From germline, CDR1 is LNHDA and CDR2 SQIVND (reference sequence). The CDR3 is made up of 14 amino acids. The CDR3 nucleotides read TGTGCAACCACCGCCCTCCAGGGAACCTATGGCTACACCTTC. As protein: CATTALQGTYGYTF.

Points on this clone: This CDR3 is also generated by other DNA sequences in the sample. V usage is TRBV9 and J usage is TRBJ2-1, with no clear D. The CDR3 consists of 16 residues. V was shortened by 0 bases and J by 0 bases, with 10 bases between the two germline ends. CDR1 is SGDLS, CDR2 YYNGEE, per germline. The DNA for the CDR3 is TGTGCCAGCAGCGTAGTTGGAGCGAGCTCCTACAATGAGCAGTTCTTC. This encodes CASSVVGASSYNEQFF.

The V call is TRBV15, the J call TRBJ2-2; D is possibly TRBD2 (6 bases). V lost 0 bases and J 6 bases, leaving 14 bases between the germline ends. The germline gives CDR1 LNHNV, CDR2 YYDKDF (reference sequence). This CDR3 has 16 amino acids. The CDR3 DNA reads TGTGCCACCAGCAGAGATCGGGGGAAGGTGGCCGGGGAGCTGTTTTTT. Translated: CATSRDRGKVAGELFF.